The 25 T cell receptor beta chains below all came from one sample that was sequenced in a study of cytomegalovirus exposure and HLA in healthy donors. A multiplex PCR was run with 60 Vbeta primers and 13 Jbeta primers. Generated by immunoSEQ multiplex PCR, the TCRdb table keeps only in-frame clones and is missing some. The sample records over 90,000 clones, around 60% being singletons. Material: PBMCs. The receptors originated from a human donor in good health.

V gene TRBV5-1 combines with J gene TRBJ2-2; TRBD2 agrees at 11 bases. Germline CDR1 SGHRS, CDR2 YFSETQ. The CDR3 has 15 residues. After removal of 4 bases from V and 4 bases from J, the junction contained 3 bases not matched to a gene. CDR3 coding DNA: TGCGCCAGCAGCATAGCGGGAGGGCTCACCGGGGAGCTGTTTTTT. Its translation: CASSIAGGLTGELFF.

The rearrangement uses TRBV5-4 and TRBJ2-5, with D unresolved. The assigned J gene may be wrong: the sequence end matches TRBJ2-7 better. The CDR3 loop spans 12 amino acids. Per germline, CDR1 SGHNT and CDR2 YYREEE (reference sequence). The CDR3 DNA reads as TGTGCCAGCAGCTTGGACCACTACGAGCAGTACTTC. Its translation: CASSLDHYEQYF.

V is TRBV9 and J is TRBJ2-3, with D possibly TRBD2 on 6 matching bases. The CDR3 has 16 residues. Per the germline V gene, CDR1 is SGDLS and CDR2 is YYNGEE. V was cut by 3 bases and J by 2 bases, with 16 bases left in between. CDR3 in amino acids: CASSATGGMATDTQYF. The CDR3 DNA reads TGTGCCAGCAGCGCCACTGGCGGGATGGCCACAGATACGCAGTATTTT.

The V call is TRBV5-1, the J call TRBJ2-2, with a tentative D call TRBD1 (5 bases). Germline values: CDR1 SGHRS, CDR2 YFSETQ. V lost 4 bases and J 2 bases, leaving 12 bases between the germline ends. This CDR3 contains 15 residues. The CDR3 nucleotides are TGCGCCAGCAGCCCAGACAGATACAACACCGGGGAGCTGTTTTTT. It specifies CASSPDRYNTGELFF.

This chain connects TRBV10-3 to TRBJ2-2; the D gene is possibly TRBD2 (6 bases). Per the germline V gene, CDR1 is ENHRY and CDR2 is SYGVKD. The length of the CDR3 is 14 residues. V dropped 6 bases and J dropped 7 bases, with 15 bases sitting between them. CDR3 sequence: CAISGTSSGGELFF. CDR3 sequence (DNA): TGTGCCATCAGCGGGACTTCCTCGGGCGGGGAGCTGTTTTTT.

This chain uses TRBV20-1 with TRBJ2-4; weak D call: TRBD1 (5 bases). V lost 3 bases to trimming and J lost 8 bases, with 8 bases between them. Germline V gives CDR1 DFQATT, CDR2 SNEGSKA (reference sequence). The CDR3 loop spans 11 amino acids. DNA for the CDR3: TGCAGTGCTAGCAGGGATGACATTCAGTACTTC. This codes for CSASRDDIQYF.

The J gene is TRBJ2-1, the V gene TRBV7-9, with 10 bases lining up with TRBD1. CDR1 is SEHNR and CDR2 is FQNEAQ in the germline V gene (reference sequence). The CDR3 has 14 amino acids. The V and J ends lost 1 base and 9 bases, in that order; junction bases with no gene match: 3. This CDR3 is CASSLGQGAREQFF. Written as DNA, the CDR3 is TGTGCCAGCAGCTTAGGACAGGGGGCACGTGAGCAGTTCTTC.

The chain is built from TRBV6-5 and TRBJ2-7; TRBD2 agrees at 10 bases. The CDR3 is 15 amino acids. Germline CDR1 reads MNHEY; CDR2 reads SVGAGI. J gave up 2 bases and V 6 bases, and 7 bases lay outside the gene matches. CDR3 sequence reads: CASSPWTSGPYEQYF. In nucleotides, the CDR3 is TGTGCCAGCAGCCCTTGGACTAGCGGACCCTACGAGCAGTACTTC.

This clone was detected once. The J gene is TRBJ2-5, the V gene TRBV5-1; 7 bases align to TRBD1. The trim removed 0 bases at V and 6 bases at J, leaving 5 bases unmatched. CDR3 length equals 14 residues. Germline V gene lookup returns CDR1 SGHRS and CDR2 YFSETQ. The CDR3 protein is CASSLGQGWKTQYF. The CDR3 nucleotides read TGCGCCAGCAGCTTGGGACAGGGTTGGAAGACCCAGTACTTC. The full variable domain, completed using reference TRBV5-1 and TRBJ2-5, is KAGVTQTPRYLIKTRGQQVTLSCSPISGHRSVSWYQQTPGQGLQFLFEYFSETQRNKGNFPGRFSGRQFSNSRSEMNVSTLELGDSALYLCASSLGQGWKTQYFGPGTRLLVL.

The chain combines TRBV7-9 with TRBJ2-7; 8 nucleotides agree with TRBD1. The CDR3 contains 16 residues. With V trimmed by 1 base and J by 6 bases, 11 bases remained unmatched. Germline V lookup: CDR1 SEHNR, CDR2 FQNEAQ (reference sequence). The CDR3 loop reads CASSLETGQGWTEQYF. CDR3 DNA: TGTGCCAGCAGCTTAGAGACTGGACAGGGATGGACCGAGCAGTACTTC.

The chain joins TRBV7-9 to TRBJ2-1; D possibly corresponds to TRBD2 (6 bases). CDR1 SEHNR and CDR2 FQNEAQ come from the germline V gene (reference sequence). This CDR3 region has 15 residues. Between the trimmed V and J ends, which lost 5 bases and 7 bases, there was a span of 18 bases. CDR3: CASSPRLDVANEQFF. CDR3 sequence (DNA): TGTGCCAGCAGCCCTAGACTAGATGTTGCTAATGAGCAGTTCTTC.

J is TRBJ1-2 and V is TRBV29-1, with TRBD1 matching 7 bases. The germline gives CDR1 SQVTM, CDR2 ANQGSEA. The ends lost 6 bases at V and 0 bases at J; junction bases unmatched: 4. There are 13 residues in the CDR3. CDR3 DNA sequence: TGCAGCGTCCTACAGGGGTCTAACTATGGCTACACCTTC. Residues: CSVLQGSNYGYTF.

The gene calls are TRBV5-1 and TRBJ2-5, with D possibly TRBD1 on 6 matching bases. The J call may be mistaken, given a closer DNA end match to TRBJ2-7. This CDR3 region has 15 residues. CDR1 and CDR2 (germline): SGHRS, YFSETQ. CDR3 loop: CASSFWTESSYEQYF. The CDR3 DNA reads as TGCGCCAGCAGCTTCTGGACAGAAAGCTCCTACGAGCAGTACTTC.

The genes are TRBV28 and TRBJ1-1; D is uncertain. The germline CDR1 and CDR2 sequences are MDHEN and SYDVKM. The CDR3 extends over 11 amino acids. Between the trimmed V and J ends, which lost 5 bases and 2 bases, there was a span of 3 bases. DNA of the CDR3: TGTGCCAGCAGTACAAACACTGAAGCTTTCTTT. It is translated as CASSTNTEAFF.

The chain employs TRBV28 and TRBJ2-5; 9 bases match TRBD2. The junction had 6 bases not matched to a gene; V was cut back by 7 bases and J by 3 bases. The CDR3 is 14 amino acids. Germline CDR1 is MDHEN and CDR2 is SYDVKM. Written as DNA, the CDR3 is TGTGCCAGCACACTTAGCGGGAGCGAAGAGACCCAGTACTTC. Translated: CASTLSGSEETQYF.

The chain combines TRBV9 with TRBJ2-3; possibly TRBD2 for D (6 bases). The germline V gene has CDR1 SGDLS and CDR2 YYNGEE. V lost 6 bases and J lost 2, with 16 bases in between. The CDR3 has 15 residues. The CDR3 region is CASTEGGVYTDTQYF. The CDR3 nucleotides are TGTGCCAGCACCGAAGGCGGGGTTTACACAGATACGCAGTATTTT.

Details on this clone: The conserved phenylalanine or tryptophan is not found at the CDR3 terminus, so this likely reflects a read error. V and J are TRBV6-5 and TRBJ2-7, with a possible D match to TRBD2 (6 bases). Germline V gives CDR1 MNHEY, CDR2 SVGAGI. The CDR3 runs to 13 residues. Trimming took off 5 bases at V and 7 bases at J, with 15 bases between the two ends. The CDR3 nucleotides are TGTGCCAGCAGTGGGCCGACTAGGGTGGAGCAGTACCTC. As protein: CASSGPTRVEQYL.

V gene TRBV6-5 combines with J gene TRBJ1-4; D is undetermined. The germline V and J ends were trimmed by 3 bases and 2 bases, with 13 bases remaining between them. Germline-derived CDR1 and CDR2 are MNHEY and SVGAGI. CDR3 length: 16 amino acids. CDR3 sequence: CASSYGRFATNEKLFF. CDR3 DNA: TGTGCCAGCAGTTATGGCAGGTTTGCGACTAATGAAAAACTGTTTTTT.

The chain recombines TRBV19 with TRBJ2-2; TRBD2 matches at 12 bases. The CDR3 has 15 amino acids. The germline CDR1 and CDR2 sequences are LNHDA and SQIVND (reference sequence). V shed 6 bases, J shed 1 base, and the junction held 0 bases outside the gene matches. In DNA form, the CDR3 reads TGTGCCAGTAGGGGACTAGCGGGGAACACCGGGGAGCTGTTTTTT. It codes for CASRGLAGNTGELFF.

V is TRBV6-1 and J is TRBJ2-7, with a possible D match to TRBD1 (6 bases). The V gene lost 0 bases and the J gene lost 3 bases, with 21 bases spanning the gap. Germline lookup yields CDR1 MNHNS and CDR2 SASEGT. CDR3 length equals 18 residues. The CDR3 region is CASSEAPKVQQGHYEQYF. In DNA form, the CDR3 reads TGTGCCAGCAGTGAAGCCCCCAAGGTACAGCAGGGACACTACGAGCAGTACTTC.

V usage is TRBV9 and J usage is TRBJ1-2; 10 bases align to TRBD1. Germline CDR1 and CDR2: SGDLS and YYNGEE. The CDR3 spans 15 residues. Trimming cost V 4 bases and J 3 bases; bases outside gene matches: 6. The CDR3 region is CASSSRQGAYYGYTF. For the CDR3, the DNA is TGTGCCAGCAGCTCGCGACAGGGGGCTTACTATGGCTACACCTTC. Combining the CDR3 with reference TRBV9 and TRBJ1-2 gives the whole variable domain DSGVTQTPKHLITATGQRVTLRCSPRSGDLSVYWYQQSLDQGLQFLIQYYNGEERAKGNILERFSAQQFPDLHSELNLSSLELGDSALYFCASSSRQGAYYGYTFGSGTRLTVV.

This clone is a singleton in its sample. It is likely a read error, because the conserved phenylalanine at the end of the CDR3 is missing. This chain links TRBV4-1 with TRBJ2-7, with 7 positions matching TRBD1. Germline V gives CDR1 MGHRA, CDR2 YSYEKL. CDR3 length: 14 residues. V shed 0 bases and J 2 bases; nucleotides not matched to a gene: 1. The CDR3 DNA reads TGCGCCAGCAGCCAAGATACAGGGGCCTACGAGCAGTACTCC. It translates to CASSQDTGAYEQYS.

The rearrangement uses TRBV9 and TRBJ2-1; D not resolved. Trimming shortened V by 3 bases and J by 2 bases, and 12 bases separated the two germline ends. Per germline, CDR1 SGDLS and CDR2 YYNGEE. The CDR3 totals 15 residues. The CDR3: CASSGLPGTYNEQFF. DNA for the CDR3: TGTGCCAGCAGCGGCCTCCCGGGTACCTACAATGAGCAGTTCTTC.

This clone has at least ten counts. The V call is TRBV6-1, the J call TRBJ2-6, with D perhaps TRBD1 (5 bases). Trimming stripped 1 base from V and 2 bases from J, with 6 bases between. CDR3 length: 15 amino acids. CDR1 is MNHNS and CDR2 is SASEGT in the germline V gene. CDR3 sequence (DNA): TGTGCCAGCAGTGAAGTCAGGGCTGGGGCCAACGTCCTGACTTTC. This encodes CASSEVRAGANVLTF.

The rearrangement links TRBV5-8 to TRBJ1-4; 10 nucleotides agree with TRBD1. This CDR3 spans 14 amino acids. The germline V gene has CDR1 SGHTS and CDR2 YDEGEE. The ends lost 4 bases at V and 10 bases at J; junction bases unmatched: 7. CDR3 sequence reads: CASSAGTGEGKLFF. For the CDR3, the DNA is TGTGCCAGCAGCGCCGGGACAGGGGAGGGAAAACTGTTTTTT.